Below are 5 T cell receptor beta chains sequenced from a single sample in a study of post-analysis software for immune sequencing data. Regarding the study as a whole: Among roughly 5 TRBV segments more frequent in patients than controls were TRBV5-6, TRBV5-1 and TRBV20-1.

The antigens for these receptors are not known. The authors incorporated unique molecular identifiers into the TCR beta cDNA libraries. TCRdb ran MiXCR on the PCR reads and lists one entry per CDR3 protein. The data hold roughly 400,000 distinct CDR3 sequences, with approximately 37% observed a single time. The sequencing input was blood. The origin of the receptors is a girl aged 2 to 10 with multiple sclerosis.

The rearrangement joins TRBV12-3 or TRBV12-4 to TRBJ2-7; TRBD1 matches 8 bases. Unmatched junction bases numbered 8, after V lost 5 bases and J lost 5 bases. The length of the CDR3 is 14 residues. CDR3 coding DNA: TGTGCCAGCAGTGGGTGGACAGGGCTCCACGAGCAGTACTTC. Encoded protein: CASSGWTGLHEQYF.

The chain is built from TRBV6-2 or TRBV6-3 and TRBJ1-4; D ambiguous. Trimming took 5 bases from V and 0 from J, leaving 10 bases between them. Germline CDR1 MNHEY, CDR2 SVGEGT. The length of the CDR3 is 15 residues. The CDR3 DNA is TGTGCCAGCAGTCTACAGCTAGCAACTAATGAAAAACTGTTTTTT. This gives the protein CASSLQLATNEKLFF.

J is TRBJ2-1 and V is TRBV10-2, with a weak D call TRBD2 (5 bases). There are 15 residues in the CDR3. V lost 4 bases to trimming and J lost 6 bases, with 16 bases between them. Germline-derived CDR1 and CDR2 are WSHSY and SAAADI. The CDR3 sequence: CASSVTSGIINEQFF. The CDR3 DNA follows: TGCGCCAGCAGTGTTACTTCGGGGATCATCAATGAGCAGTTCTTC.

This chain connects TRBV2 to TRBJ1-4; 9 bases fit TRBD1. From germline, CDR1 is SNHLY and CDR2 FYNNEI. This CDR3 has 15 amino acids. The V gene end was trimmed by 0 bases and the J gene end by 7 bases; junction bases not matched to a gene: 3. CDR3 residues: CASSEATGGFEKLFF. Here the CDR3 DNA reads TGTGCCAGCAGTGAAGCGACAGGGGGATTTGAAAAACTGTTTTTT.

This clonotype was detected a few times. The CDR3 nucleotides are TGTGCCAGCAGCTTAGGCGGACTTCCAGATCTGTTCTTC. It codes for CASSLGGLPDLFF. The genes are TRBV7-9 and TRBJ2-1; a weak D match, TRBD2 (5 bases). V shed 1 base and J shed 15 bases, with 16 bases lying between them. Looked up from germline, CDR1 is SEHNR and CDR2 is FQNEAQ (reference sequence). CDR3 length: 13 amino acids.